This T cell receptor beta chain appears in the sequencing data of a study of T cell repertoires in ileal Crohn's disease. Whole-study context: At surgery, 35% of patients smoked, with median disease duration roughly 7.2 years.

Sequencing was performed with immunoSEQ multiplex PCR; in TCRdb, only in-frame clones are kept and a portion is missing. Found here are almost 15,000 clones, around 78% of them singletons; the top ten hold under 5%. Study-wide results and limits: Sorted CD8 T cells held more high-frequency clones than CD4.

Germline V CDR1 and CDR2: SQVTM, ANQGSEA. This CDR3 is 12 amino acids long. With respect to this clone: The antigen is undetermined. At one end the junction does not follow the germline gene, possibly because of a read error.

Time point specified: neoterminal ileum biopsy at postoperative endoscopy, about 6 months after surgery. This chain connects TRBV29-1 to TRBJ1-2, with 8 positions matching TRBD1. The sample comprised ileal tissue. This TCR was recovered from an adult with Crohn's disease. This CDR3 is CSVGLQGEEGDF. The CDR3, as DNA: TGCAGCGTTGGCTTACAGGGGGAGGAAGGGGACTTC. Full variable domain (remainder filled in from reference TRBV29-1 and TRBJ1-2): SAVISQKPSRDICQRGTSLTIQCQVDSQVTMMFWYRQQPGQSLTLIATANQGSEATYESGFVIDKFPISRPNLTFSTLTVSNMSPEDSSIYLCSVGLQGEEGDFGSGTRLTVV.